Listed here are 12 T cell receptor beta chains from one sample, sequenced in a study of blood T cell repertoires in COVID-19. Measured with immunoSEQ multiplex PCR; TCRdb has only the in-frame clones, and not every one. The data show approximately 210,000 clones, roughly 85% seen once. Sequencing was done on a sample of peripheral blood. All receptors derive from a woman aged 80 or over with acute or convalescent COVID-19.

V usage is TRBV5-5 and J usage is TRBJ1-5; 10 positions agree with TRBD1. The V and J ends lost 7 bases and 1 base, in that order; junction bases with no gene match: 5. The CDR3 is 15 residues long. Germline V gene data show CDR1 as SGHKS and CDR2 as YYEKEE (reference sequence). The CDR3 region is CASSGTGESNQPQHF. The CDR3 bases are TGTGCCAGCTCCGGGACAGGGGAGAGCAATCAGCCCCAGCATTTT.

The gene calls are TRBV7-6 and TRBJ2-7; the match to TRBD1 covers 7 bases. V shed 7 bases, J shed 5 bases, and the junction held 14 bases outside the gene matches. Germline lookup yields CDR1 SGHVS and CDR2 FNYEAQ. The CDR3 contains 15 residues. CDR3 in DNA: TGTGCCAGCACCCCCCTGACAGGGACGGTTAACGAGCAGTACTTC. It yields the protein CASTPLTGTVNEQYF.

V usage is TRBV24-1 and J usage is TRBJ1-3; D is unclear. The germline V and J ends were trimmed by 4 bases and 0 bases, with 12 bases remaining between them. The CDR3 extends over 16 amino acids. In germline, CDR1 is KGHDR, CDR2 SFDVKD. The CDR3 sequence: CATSELTVLSGNTIYF. Written as DNA, the CDR3 is TGTGCCACCAGTGAATTAACAGTTCTCTCTGGAAACACCATATATTTT.

This clone was picked up one time. The V call is TRBV7-9, the J call TRBJ1-1; 7 bases map to TRBD1. Germline V gene sequence: CDR1 SEHNR, CDR2 FQNEAQ (reference sequence). Trimming at V came to 5 bases and at J to 1 base, leaving 7 bases not matched to a gene. The CDR3 runs to 15 residues. The CDR3 sequence is CASSAQGQKNTEAFF. DNA of the CDR3: TGTGCCAGCAGCGCCCAGGGACAGAAGAACACTGAAGCTTTCTTT.

This chain joins TRBV24-1 and TRBJ2-1, with 7 bases that match TRBD2. The CDR3 totals 16 residues. The V gene's germline CDR1 is KGHDR and CDR2 SFDVKD. V lost 5 bases and J lost 0; bases outside the gene matches: 6. CDR3 nucleotide sequence: TGTGCCACCAGTGGCCCCGGGGGGAGCTCCTACAATGAGCAGTTCTTC. Encoded protein: CATSGPGGSSYNEQFF.

The rearrangement joins TRBV6-5 to TRBJ2-7, with D possibly matching TRBD1 (6 bases). Germline CDR1 MNHEY, CDR2 SVGAGI. This CDR3 contains 13 residues. The germline V and J ends were trimmed by 6 bases and 2 bases, with 11 bases remaining between them. CDR3 protein: CASSHRVTYEQYF. The CDR3 nucleotides are TGTGCCAGCAGCCACAGGGTCACCTACGAGCAGTACTTC.

The rearrangement links TRBV19 to TRBJ1-6, with 9 bases fitting TRBD1. The J segment lost 9 bases and the V segment lost 3 bases, leaving 6 bases of the junction unmatched. This CDR3 region has 15 residues. The V gene's germline CDR1 is LNHDA and CDR2 SQIVND (reference sequence). CDR3 protein: CASSIRTGDISPLHF. CDR3 DNA: TGTGCCAGTAGTATCCGGACAGGGGATATTTCACCCCTCCACTTT.

V is TRBV19 and J is TRBJ1-1, with 11 bases lining up with TRBD1. The J segment lost 4 bases and the V segment lost 6 bases, leaving 13 bases of the junction unmatched. CDR1 LNHDA and CDR2 SQIVND come from the germline V gene (reference sequence). This CDR3 has 17 amino acids. The CDR3 nucleotides read TGTGCCAGTAGAACCCCCCCGGACAGGGGGCTTGTCACTGAAGCTTTCTTT. Protein: CASRTPPDRGLVTEAFF.

The DNA for the CDR3 is TGTGCCAGCGGGGACCTCGGGACAGGGGTCGGCTACACCTTC. Translation: CASGDLGTGVGYTF. The chain uses TRBV6-5 and TRBJ1-2, with TRBD1 matching over 10 bases. V trimming: 8 bases; J trimming: 8 bases; junction bases outside the gene matches: 11. This CDR3 spans 14 amino acids. CDR1 is MNHEY, CDR2 SVGAGI, per germline.

This clone occurred many times. The sample contains more than one DNA sequence encoding this CDR3. This sequence joins TRBV6-5 and TRBJ1-5; 9 bases align to TRBD1. Trimming at V came to 6 bases and at J to 6 bases, leaving 3 bases not matched to a gene. The CDR3 spans 13 residues. Germline assignment: CDR1 MNHEY and CDR2 SVGAGI. CDR3 coding DNA: TGTGCCAGCAGAGGACAGGGGAGTCAGCCCCAGCATTTT. Residues: CASRGQGSQPQHF.

The rearrangement uses TRBV3-1 (or the pseudogene TRBV3-2) and TRBJ1-2; weak D call: TRBD1 (6 bases). Germline V lookup: CDR1 LGHDT, CDR2 YNNKEL (reference sequence). Trimming removed 4 bases at V and 4 bases at J, with 10 bases between. The CDR3 extends over 13 amino acids. The CDR3 reads CASSLRDTYGYTF. The CDR3 bases are TGTGCCAGCAGCCTTCGGGACACCTATGGCTACACCTTC.

This clone was observed once. The J gene is TRBJ2-1, the V gene TRBV2, with TRBD1 identical over 10 bases. This CDR3 has 16 amino acids. Looked up from germline, CDR1 is SNHLY and CDR2 is FYNNEI. V gave up 6 bases and J gave up 7 bases; unmatched junction bases: 12. For the CDR3, the DNA is TGTGCCAGCAGCGTATGGGGGACAGGGGCGAGGAATGAGCAGTTCTTC. Translation: CASSVWGTGARNEQFF.